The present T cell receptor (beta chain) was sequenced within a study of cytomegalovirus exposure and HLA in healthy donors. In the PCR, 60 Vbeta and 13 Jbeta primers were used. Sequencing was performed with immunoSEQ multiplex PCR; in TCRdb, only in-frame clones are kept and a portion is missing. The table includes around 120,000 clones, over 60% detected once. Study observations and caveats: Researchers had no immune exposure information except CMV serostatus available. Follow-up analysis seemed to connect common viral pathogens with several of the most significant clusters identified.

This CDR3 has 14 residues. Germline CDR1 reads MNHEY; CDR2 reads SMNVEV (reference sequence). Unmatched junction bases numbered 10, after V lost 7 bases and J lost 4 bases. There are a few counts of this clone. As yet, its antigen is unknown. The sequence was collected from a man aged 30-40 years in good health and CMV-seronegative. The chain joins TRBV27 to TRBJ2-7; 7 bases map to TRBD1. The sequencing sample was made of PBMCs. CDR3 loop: CASKLDRDQYEQYF. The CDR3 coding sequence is TGTGCCAGCAAATTAGACAGGGATCAATACGAGCAGTACTTC.